The 11 T cell receptor beta chains given below trace back to one sample, sequenced in a study of OX40 agonist ivuxolimab in advanced cancers. The method was immunoSEQ multiplex PCR; TCRdb's version includes in-frame clones alone and lacks a portion of them. The sample shows roughly 120,000 clones, 92% of them seen only once. The sequencing used CD4+ or CD8+ T cells sorted from blood, collected in a trial of the OX40 agonist ivuxolimab. The source of these receptors is an adult with an advanced solid tumor such as melanoma, head and neck, liver or kidney cancer.

CDR3 DNA: TGTGCCAGCAGCGTAGGGCTAGCGGGAGTTTGGTCCTACAATGAGCAGTTCTTC. This codes for CASSVGLAGVWSYNEQFF. This chain links TRBV9 with TRBJ2-1; 10 nucleotides match TRBD2. This CDR3 has 18 residues. V lost 0 bases and J lost 1; bases outside the gene matches: 7. CDR1 and CDR2 (germline): SGDLS, YYNGEE.

The chain combines TRBV10-3 with TRBJ1-5; maybe TRBD1 (5 bases). V was cut by 8 bases and J by 0 bases, with 17 bases left in between. The germline gives CDR1 ENHRY, CDR2 SYGVKD. The CDR3 is 16 residues long. Here the CDR3 reads CAIGPRLGVSNQPQHF. CDR3 DNA sequence: TGTGCCATCGGCCCGAGGCTAGGGGTTAGCAATCAGCCCCAGCATTTT.

The chain combines TRBV19 with TRBJ2-7; D may be TRBD2 (6 bases). The CDR3 is 15 residues long. The germline gives CDR1 LNHDA, CDR2 SQIVND (reference sequence). With 7 bases removed from V and 2 bases from J, the gap between germline ends came to 18 bases. The CDR3 coding sequence is TGTGCCAGTACCCTCCGGGGGACGGGGACCTACGAGCAGTACTTC. This sequence encodes CASTLRGTGTYEQYF.

The genes are TRBV7-2 and TRBJ2-5; D not certain. This CDR3 spans 13 amino acids. V was shortened by 0 bases and J by 5 bases, with 7 bases between the two germline ends. Germline lookup yields CDR1 SGHTA and CDR2 FQGNSA. For the CDR3, the DNA is TGTGCCAGCAGCTTAGCGCCGAGGGAGACCCAGTACTTC. Translation gives CASSLAPRETQYF.

This rearrangement joins TRBV7-8 to TRBJ2-7; 10 bases align to TRBD2. Germline V gene data show CDR1 as SGHVS and CDR2 as FQNEAQ. This CDR3 contains 14 residues. V shed 2 bases, J shed 4 bases, and the junction held 2 bases outside the gene matches. This CDR3 is CASSLLAGAYEQYF. As DNA, the CDR3 is TGTGCCAGCAGCTTACTAGCGGGAGCTTACGAGCAGTACTTC.

The rearrangement joins TRBV5-1 to TRBJ1-1; 7 bases map to TRBD1. This CDR3 contains 18 residues. Germline trimming cut 0 bases from V and 0 bases from J; bases unmatched to any gene: 11. Germline loops: CDR1 SGHRS, CDR2 YFSETQ. The CDR3 loop is CASSLDGGTANMNTEAFF. The CDR3 DNA sequence: TGCGCCAGCAGCTTGGATGGTGGGACAGCTAACATGAACACTGAAGCTTTCTTT.

The rearrangement uses TRBV28 and TRBJ1-1; tentative D call: TRBD1 (5 bases). V lost 8 bases to trimming and J lost 11 bases, with 18 bases between them. Germline lookup yields CDR1 MDHEN and CDR2 SYDVKM. This CDR3 contains 12 residues. CDR3 DNA sequence: TGTGCCAGCTCGCTGGGACTTTTTGGGGCTTTCTTT. Residues: CASSLGLFGAFF. The full variable domain, its missing parts supplied by reference TRBV28 and TRBJ1-1, is DVKVTQSSRYLVKRTGEKVFLECVQDMDHENMFWYRQDPGLGLRLIYFSYDVKMKEKGDIPEGYSVSREKKERFSLILESASTNQTSMYLCASSLGLFGAFFGQGTRLTVV.

The V call is TRBV18, the J call TRBJ2-2; TRBD1 is a possible D gene (5 bases). Deletions cut 0 bases from V and 5 bases from J, with 16 bases between. Germline loops: CDR1 KGHSH, CDR2 LQKENI. The CDR3 is 17 residues long. DNA of the CDR3: TGTGCCAGCTCACCACCGGGTACAGGTGCCAGAACCGGGGAGCTGTTTTTT. It is translated as CASSPPGTGARTGELFF.

Only a few counts were recorded for this clone. The rearrangement joins TRBV30 to TRBJ2-5, with D tentatively TRBD2 (5 bases). The CDR3 totals 12 residues. Germline CDR1 is GTSNPN and CDR2 is SVGIG (reference sequence). The V end was cut by 1 base, the J end by 4 bases, with 7 bases between. The CDR3: CAWSGGRETQYF. The CDR3 DNA follows: TGTGCCTGGAGTGGAGGGCGAGAGACCCAGTACTTC.

This clone occurred once. V is TRBV5-1 and J is TRBJ2-7, with D perhaps TRBD2 (5 bases). The CDR3 has 15 amino acids. V was cut by 0 bases and J by 3 bases, with 13 bases left in between. Germline loops: CDR1 SGHRS, CDR2 YFSETQ. CDR3 in DNA: TGCGCCAGCAGCTTGGCCCCTACTAGAGGCTACGAGCAGTACTTC. Its protein is CASSLAPTRGYEQYF.

This chain joins TRBV19 and TRBJ2-3, with TRBD1 as a possible D gene (6 bases). This CDR3 contains 14 residues. Looked up from germline, CDR1 is LNHDA and CDR2 is SQIVND (reference sequence). V was cut by 7 bases and J by 2 bases, with 13 bases left in between. The CDR3 loop is CASTDRYSTDTQYF. The CDR3 DNA reads as TGTGCCAGTACCGACAGGTACTCCACAGATACGCAGTATTTT.